The 9 T cell receptor beta chains listed next were all sequenced from one sample in a study of PD-1 blockade in classical Hodgkin lymphoma (dated by TCRdb to 2018 to 2021). What this sample's time point label stands for: cycle 2 day 1 (C2D1) of nivolumab. Every trial patient had relapsed after autologous stem cell transplantation, and cohorts A, B and C differed in prior brentuximab vedotin exposure. Receptor amplification or capture employed the immunoSEQ multiplex PCR assay. Held by TCRdb, this immuneACCESS table contains in-frame sequences only and omits some clones. Under half of the omission traces to an unresolved V gene where checked; the cause of the rest is unknown. This sample lists approximately 24,000 clones; almost 85% were detected once. The biggest ten clones account for approximately 10% of the sample. The starting material was peripheral blood mononuclear cells (PBMCs), obtained before the second cycle of nivolumab. The receptors here all came from a human donor with classical Hodgkin lymphoma.

V is TRBV6-4 and J is TRBJ2-7; 9 bases agree with TRBD1. V lost 7 bases to trimming and J lost 4 bases; unmatched junction nucleotides: 8. The CDR3 is 14 residues long. Germline V gives CDR1 MRHNA, CDR2 SNTAGT. As DNA, the CDR3 is TGTGCCAGCAACCCGGGACAGGGATCGTACGAGCAGTACTTC. It specifies CASNPGQGSYEQYF.

This chain connects TRBV16 to TRBJ1-1, with D unclear. V dropped 4 bases and J dropped 1 base, with 10 bases sitting between them. The CDR3 is 14 amino acids. Per germline, CDR1 KGHSY and CDR2 FQNENV. CDR3 nucleotide sequence: TGTGCCAGCAGCCGCATAACAGAGAACACTGAAGCTTTCTTT. This encodes CASSRITENTEAFF.

J is TRBJ1-1 and V is TRBV15, with D tentatively TRBD1 (6 bases). The CDR3 consists of 14 residues. Per the germline V gene, CDR1 is LNHNV and CDR2 is YYDKDF (reference sequence). The V end was cut by 0 bases, the J end by 11 bases, with 16 bases between. CDR3 nucleotides: TGTGCCACCAGCAGAGATCAGGTGGCAGGGGCGGCTTTCTTT. Its protein is CATSRDQVAGAAFF.

This chain connects TRBV6-1 to TRBJ2-3, with a possible D match to TRBD1 (5 bases). Trimming left V 2 bases short and J 5 bases short, with 5 bases between. CDR1 and CDR2 (germline): MNHNS, SASEGT. The CDR3 spans 12 residues. This CDR3 is CASSEQGDTQYF. Written as DNA, the CDR3 is TGTGCCAGCAGTGAACAGGGAGATACGCAGTATTTT.

This chain connects TRBV11-2 to TRBJ2-6; D possibly corresponds to TRBD1 (5 bases). The V gene's germline CDR1 is SGHAT and CDR2 FQNNGV. V lost 10 bases and J 1 base, leaving 14 bases between the germline ends. The CDR3 is 15 amino acids. The CDR3 nucleotides are TGTGCCACCTCAGGGTGGGTTTCTGGGGCCAACGTCCTGACTTTC. Amino acid sequence: CATSGWVSGANVLTF.

The chain uses TRBV19 and TRBJ1-6; D unclear. Trimming pared 2 bases from V and 13 bases from J, leaving 12 bases between. The germline V gene encodes CDR1 LNHDA and CDR2 SQIVND (reference sequence). There are 13 residues in the CDR3. The CDR3 DNA sequence: TGTGCCAGTAGTATACCGTGGTTGGGGCCCCTCCACTTT. This sequence encodes CASSIPWLGPLHF.

The chain uses TRBV6-1 and TRBJ2-7; maybe TRBD1 (5 bases). The germline gives CDR1 MNHNS, CDR2 SASEGT. V was cut by 4 bases and J by 2 bases, with 15 bases left in between. CDR3 length: 15 amino acids. CDR3 bases: TGTGCCAGCAGTGTATTGGTAGGGGCTCCCTACGAGCAGTACTTC. This sequence encodes CASSVLVGAPYEQYF.

This clone was observed once. The CDR3 loop is CAWSVGERTEAFF. CDR3 DNA sequence: TGTGCCTGGAGCGTTGGGGAGAGGACTGAAGCTTTCTTT. The chain recombines TRBV30 with TRBJ1-1; D ambiguous. The V gene lost 3 bases and the J gene lost 5 bases, with 13 bases spanning the gap. CDR1 is GTSNPN and CDR2 is SVGIG in the germline V gene (reference sequence). The length of the CDR3 is 13 residues.

V and J are TRBV10-3 and TRBJ2-3, with D possibly matching TRBD2 (6 bases). Trimming pared 0 bases from V and 3 bases from J, leaving 10 bases between. CDR1 and CDR2 from the germline V gene are ENHRY and SYGVKD. The CDR3 extends over 15 amino acids. CDR3 in amino acids: CAISESEGRTDTQYF. Here the CDR3 DNA reads TGTGCCATCAGTGAGTCCGAGGGGAGGACAGATACGCAGTATTTT.